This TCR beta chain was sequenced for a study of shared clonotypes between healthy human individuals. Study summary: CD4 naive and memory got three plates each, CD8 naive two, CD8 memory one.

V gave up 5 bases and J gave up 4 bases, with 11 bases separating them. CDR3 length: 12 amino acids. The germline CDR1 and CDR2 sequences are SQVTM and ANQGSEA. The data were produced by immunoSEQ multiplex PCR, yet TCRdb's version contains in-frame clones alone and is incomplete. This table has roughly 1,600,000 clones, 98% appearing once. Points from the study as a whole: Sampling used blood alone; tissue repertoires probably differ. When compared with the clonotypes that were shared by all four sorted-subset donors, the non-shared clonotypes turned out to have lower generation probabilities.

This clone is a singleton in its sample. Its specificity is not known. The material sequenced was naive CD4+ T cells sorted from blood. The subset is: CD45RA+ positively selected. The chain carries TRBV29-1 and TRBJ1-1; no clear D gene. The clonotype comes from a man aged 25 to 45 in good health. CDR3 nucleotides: TGCAGCGTTCGGGTGGTTGGCACTGAAGCTTTCTTT. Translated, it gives CSVRVVGTEAFF.